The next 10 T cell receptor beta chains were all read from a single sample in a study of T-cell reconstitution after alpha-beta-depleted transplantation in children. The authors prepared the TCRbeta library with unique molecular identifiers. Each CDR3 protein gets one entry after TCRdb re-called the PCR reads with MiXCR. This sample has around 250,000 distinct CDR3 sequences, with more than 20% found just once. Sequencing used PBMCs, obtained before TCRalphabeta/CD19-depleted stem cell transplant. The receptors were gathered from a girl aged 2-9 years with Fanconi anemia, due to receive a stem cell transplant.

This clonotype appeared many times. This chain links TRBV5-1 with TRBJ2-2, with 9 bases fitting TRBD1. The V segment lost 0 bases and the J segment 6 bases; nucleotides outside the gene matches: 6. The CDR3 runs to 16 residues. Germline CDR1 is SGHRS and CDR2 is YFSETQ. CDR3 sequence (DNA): TGCGCCAGCAGCTTGGCCGGACAGGGGAGCCCCGGGGAGCTGTTTTTT. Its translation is CASSLAGQGSPGELFF.

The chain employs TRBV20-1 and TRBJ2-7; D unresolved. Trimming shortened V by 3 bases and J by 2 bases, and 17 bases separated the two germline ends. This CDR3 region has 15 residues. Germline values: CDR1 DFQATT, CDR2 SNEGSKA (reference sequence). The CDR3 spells CSASVGQRRTYEQYF. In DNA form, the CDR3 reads TGCAGTGCTAGTGTCGGTCAAAGACGGACCTACGAGCAGTACTTC.

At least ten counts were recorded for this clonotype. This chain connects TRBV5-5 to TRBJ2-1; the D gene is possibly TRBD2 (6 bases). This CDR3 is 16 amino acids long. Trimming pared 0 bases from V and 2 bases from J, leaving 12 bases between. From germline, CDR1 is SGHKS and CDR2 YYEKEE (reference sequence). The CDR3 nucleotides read TGTGCCAGCAGCTTGGTTCGCGGGAAGGCCTACAATGAGCAGTTCTTC. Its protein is CASSLVRGKAYNEQFF. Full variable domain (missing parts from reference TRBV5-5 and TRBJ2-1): DAGVTQSPTHLIKTRGQQVTLRCSPISGHKSVSWYQQVLGQGPQFIFQYYEKEERGRGNFPDRFSARQFPNYSSELNVNALLLGDSALYLCASSLVRGKAYNEQFFGPGTRLTVL.

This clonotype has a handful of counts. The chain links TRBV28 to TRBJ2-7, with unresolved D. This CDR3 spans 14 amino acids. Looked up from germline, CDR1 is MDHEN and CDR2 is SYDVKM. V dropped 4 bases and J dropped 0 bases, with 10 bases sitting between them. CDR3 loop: CASSWVGSSYEQYF. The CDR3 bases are TGTGCCAGCAGTTGGGTCGGAAGCTCCTACGAGCAGTACTTC.

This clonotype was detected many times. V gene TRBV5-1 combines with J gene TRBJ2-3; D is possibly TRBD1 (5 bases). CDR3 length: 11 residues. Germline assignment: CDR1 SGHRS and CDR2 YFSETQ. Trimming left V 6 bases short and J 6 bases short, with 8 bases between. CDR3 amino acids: CASMAGDTQYF. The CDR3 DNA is TGCGCCAGCATGGCAGGGGATACGCAGTATTTT.

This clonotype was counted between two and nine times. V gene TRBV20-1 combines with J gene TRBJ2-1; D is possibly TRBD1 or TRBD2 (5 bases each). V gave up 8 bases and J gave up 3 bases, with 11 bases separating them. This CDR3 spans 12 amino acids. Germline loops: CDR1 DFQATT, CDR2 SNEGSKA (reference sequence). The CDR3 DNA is TGCAGTTCCGGGACGCTCTACAATGAGCAGTTCTTC. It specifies CSSGTLYNEQFF.

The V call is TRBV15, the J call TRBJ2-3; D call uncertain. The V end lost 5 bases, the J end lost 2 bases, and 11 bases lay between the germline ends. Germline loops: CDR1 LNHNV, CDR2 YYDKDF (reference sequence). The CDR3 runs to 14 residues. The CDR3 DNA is TGTGCCACCAGCGTAACGGGCCTCACAGATACGCAGTATTTT. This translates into CATSVTGLTDTQYF.

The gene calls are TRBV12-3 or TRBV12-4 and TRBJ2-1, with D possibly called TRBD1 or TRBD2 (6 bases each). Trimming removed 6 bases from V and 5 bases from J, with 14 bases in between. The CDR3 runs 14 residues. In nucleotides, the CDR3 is TGTGCCAGCAGGGGGGGACAATGGAACAATGAGCAGTTCTTC. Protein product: CASRGGQWNNEQFF.

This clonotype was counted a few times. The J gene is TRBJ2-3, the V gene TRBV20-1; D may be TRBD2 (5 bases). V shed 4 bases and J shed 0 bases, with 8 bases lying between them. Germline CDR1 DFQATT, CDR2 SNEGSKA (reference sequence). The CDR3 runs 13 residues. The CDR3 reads CSAIRESTDTQYF. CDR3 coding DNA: TGCAGTGCTATAAGGGAGAGCACAGATACGCAGTATTTT.

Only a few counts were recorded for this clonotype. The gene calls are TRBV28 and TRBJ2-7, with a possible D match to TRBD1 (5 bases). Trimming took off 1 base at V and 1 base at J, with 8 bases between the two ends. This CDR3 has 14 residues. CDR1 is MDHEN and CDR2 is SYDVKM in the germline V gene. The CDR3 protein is CASSLFQGSYEQYF. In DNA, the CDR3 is TGTGCCAGCAGTTTATTCCAGGGTTCCTACGAGCAGTACTTC. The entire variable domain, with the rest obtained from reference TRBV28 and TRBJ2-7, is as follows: DVKVTQSSRYLVKRTGEKVFLECVQDMDHENMFWYRQDPGLGLRLIYFSYDVKMKEKGDIPEGYSVSREKKERFSLILESASTNQTSMYLCASSLFQGSYEQYFGPGTRLTVT.